What follows are 24 T cell receptor beta chains derived from one specimen sequenced in a study of blood T cell repertoires in COVID-19. Method: immunoSEQ multiplex PCR; TCRdb's copy keeps in-frame clones and lacks some. Of roughly 140,000 clones in the sample, roughly 90% were seen once. Sequencing was carried out using peripheral blood. The source is a man aged 45-60 years with active or convalescent COVID-19.

The chain joins TRBV19 to TRBJ1-1; no definite D call. Germline V gives CDR1 LNHDA, CDR2 SQIVND (reference sequence). This CDR3 region has 15 residues. With 3 bases removed from V and 0 bases from J, the gap between germline ends came to 11 bases. CDR3 sequence reads: CASSISFQVNTEAFF. DNA of the CDR3: TGTGCCAGTAGTATTTCGTTCCAGGTGAACACTGAAGCTTTCTTT.

This chain uses TRBV6-5 with TRBJ2-2; TRBD2 agrees at 7 bases. This CDR3 is built from 15 residues. Germline CDR1 and CDR2: MNHEY and SVGAGI. The V segment lost 6 bases and the J segment 4 bases; nucleotides outside the gene matches: 8. This chain's CDR3 is CASRAPGRVTGELFF. CDR3 DNA sequence: TGTGCCAGCAGGGCCCCGGGGAGGGTCACCGGGGAGCTGTTTTTT.

The chain uses TRBV7-6 and TRBJ1-4; 7 nucleotides agree with TRBD1. V was pared by 4 bases and J by 3 bases, with 11 bases of the junction left unmatched. Germline CDR1 is SGHVS and CDR2 is FNYEAQ. The CDR3 has 17 residues. In DNA form, the CDR3 reads TGTGCCAGCAGCTCCTTTTCAACAGGGGTAGCTAATGAAAAACTGTTTTTT. Residues: CASSSFSTGVANEKLFF.

This chain connects TRBV4-1 to TRBJ2-1; TRBD1 agrees at 10 bases. Germline V gene sequence: CDR1 MGHRA, CDR2 YSYEKL. Trimming at V came to 1 base and at J to 0 bases, leaving 3 bases not matched to a gene. The CDR3 length is 17 residues. The CDR3 bases are TGCGCCAGCAGCCAAGTGACAGGGGGCTTCTCCTACAATGAGCAGTTCTTC. This sequence encodes CASSQVTGGFSYNEQFF.

V is TRBV7-2 and J is TRBJ1-3; weak D call: TRBD1 (5 bases). This CDR3 is 19 amino acids long. Germline-derived CDR1 and CDR2 are SGHTA and FQGNSA. V was cut by 1 base and J by 0 bases, with 19 bases left in between. The CDR3 is CASSLGGIGGSLSGNTIYF. The CDR3 DNA reads as TGTGCCAGCAGCTTAGGAGGGATCGGGGGTTCCCTCTCTGGAAACACCATATATTTT.

The chain joins TRBV6-5 to TRBJ2-3; D possibly corresponds to TRBD1 (5 bases). The ends were cut back, 6 bases at V and 2 bases at J, with 12 bases in the middle. Germline lookup yields CDR1 MNHEY and CDR2 SVGAGI. There are 14 residues in the CDR3. The CDR3 DNA sequence: TGTGCCAGCAGGGGGTGGGGCTCCACAGATACGCAGTATTTT. This codes for CASRGWGSTDTQYF.

The chain carries TRBV10-2 and TRBJ1-6; a weak D match, TRBD1 (6 bases). The germline CDR1 and CDR2 sequences are WSHSY and SAAADI. The V end was cut by 8 bases, the J end by 5 bases, with 16 bases between. This CDR3 region has 15 residues. DNA for the CDR3: TGCGCCAGCGGTAGGGACTACAGGGATAATTCACCCCTCCACTTT. It encodes CASGRDYRDNSPLHF.

The rearrangement uses TRBV28 and TRBJ2-5; TRBD2 is a possible D gene (6 bases). V was pared by 0 bases and J by 5 bases, with 7 bases between. This CDR3 is built from 13 residues. In germline, CDR1 is MDHEN, CDR2 SYDVKM. CDR3 sequence (DNA): TGTGCCAGCAGTTTATGGGGGAGGGAGACCCAGTACTTC. It specifies CASSLWGRETQYF.

The chain joins TRBV28 to TRBJ1-6; possibly TRBD1 for D (5 bases). The CDR3 is 15 residues long. Trimming took off 6 bases at V and 10 bases at J, with 19 bases between the two ends. In germline, CDR1 is MDHEN, CDR2 SYDVKM. The CDR3 loop reads CASRTRGRVLSPLHF. The CDR3 coding sequence is TGTGCCAGCAGAACCCGCGGCAGGGTTCTCTCACCCCTCCACTTT. Filled out from reference TRBV28 and TRBJ1-6, the complete variable domain reads DVKVTQSSRYLVKRTGEKVFLECVQDMDHENMFWYRQDPGLGLRLIYFSYDVKMKEKGDIPEGYSVSREKKERFSLILESASTNQTSMYLCASRTRGRVLSPLHFGNGTRLTVT.

The rearrangement links TRBV3-1 (or the pseudogene TRBV3-2) to TRBJ2-6, with D perhaps TRBD2 (5 bases). Trimming left V 3 bases short and J 3 bases short, with 6 bases between. CDR1 LGHDT and CDR2 YNNKEL come from the germline V gene (reference sequence). This CDR3 is 14 amino acids long. CDR3 in amino acids: CASSQGSGANVLTF. CDR3 DNA: TGTGCCAGCAGCCAGGGGAGTGGGGCCAACGTCCTGACTTTC.

This clone was seen once. This chain joins TRBV28 and TRBJ2-5; 12 positions match TRBD2. V shed 4 bases and J 6 bases; nucleotides not matched to a gene: 3. This CDR3 is 14 amino acids long. The germline V gene has CDR1 MDHEN and CDR2 SYDVKM. The DNA for the CDR3 is TGTGCCAGCAGTTCGGGACTAGCGGGTCAGACCCAGTACTTC. Translating it yields CASSSGLAGQTQYF.

The chain couples TRBV24-1 to TRBJ2-3; D perhaps matches TRBD2 (6 bases). The CDR3 loop spans 15 amino acids. V lost 4 bases to trimming and J lost 2 bases, with 12 bases between them. Germline V gene lookup returns CDR1 KGHDR and CDR2 SFDVKD. The CDR3 loop is CATSDLGEDTDTQYF. The CDR3 DNA reads TGTGCCACCAGTGACCTCGGGGAGGACACAGATACGCAGTATTTT.

This chain connects TRBV27 to TRBJ2-7; 10 bases are shared with TRBD2. This CDR3 is 15 amino acids long. With 8 bases clipped from V and 3 bases from J, the junction kept 10 bases outside the gene matches. Germline assignment: CDR1 MNHEY and CDR2 SMNVEV (reference sequence). CDR3 residues: CASGAPGLAYYEQYF. The CDR3 region has the DNA TGTGCCAGCGGGGCGCCGGGACTAGCGTACTACGAGCAGTACTTC.

The chain joins TRBV3-1 (or the pseudogene TRBV3-2) to TRBJ2-5; 11 nucleotides line up with TRBD1. Germline assignment: CDR1 LGHDT and CDR2 YNNKEL (reference sequence). CDR3 length: 16 residues. V shed 5 bases and J 2 bases; nucleotides not matched to a gene: 7. The DNA for the CDR3 is TGTGCCAGCAGCGGTTGGACAGGGGGCCCGCAAGAGACCCAGTACTTC. Translating it yields CASSGWTGGPQETQYF.

The chain combines TRBV24-1 with TRBJ2-7, with 10 bases aligning to TRBD1. The ends lost 5 bases at V and 3 bases at J; junction bases unmatched: 9. The CDR3 length is 16 residues. From germline, CDR1 is KGHDR and CDR2 SFDVKD. The CDR3 coding sequence is TGTGCCACCAGTGCCGCGGCCGGGACAGGGGACTACGAGCAGTACTTC. Translating it yields CATSAAAGTGDYEQYF.

The chain has TRBV30 and TRBJ2-1; 10 nucleotides align to TRBD2. With V trimmed by 1 base and J by 6 bases, 6 bases remained unmatched. The CDR3 extends over 15 amino acids. CDR1 and CDR2 from the germline V gene are GTSNPN and SVGIG (reference sequence). DNA of the CDR3: TGTGCCTGGAGTGCGCTAGCGGGAGTGTTCAATGAGCAGTTCTTC. Its translation: CAWSALAGVFNEQFF.

The chain recombines TRBV19 with TRBJ2-5; D may be TRBD1 (6 bases). The germline gives CDR1 LNHDA, CDR2 SQIVND (reference sequence). Trimming cost V 5 bases and J 1 base, with 8 bases left between them. The CDR3 spans 13 residues. This CDR3 reads CASSSGVQETQYF. CDR3 DNA: TGTGCCAGTAGTTCAGGGGTCCAAGAGACCCAGTACTTC.

V is TRBV24-1 and J is TRBJ2-1; TRBD2 matches at 7 bases. V gave up 9 bases and J gave up 0 bases; unmatched junction bases: 7. The CDR3 length is 15 residues. Germline V CDR1 and CDR2: KGHDR, SFDVKD. CDR3 sequence (DNA): TGTGCCACCCAAGGGAGCGGGGTCTCCTACAATGAGCAGTTCTTC. Amino acid sequence: CATQGSGVSYNEQFF.

The chain has TRBV24-1 and TRBJ2-7; D not resolved. V was clipped by 3 bases and J by 2 bases, with 10 bases between them. The CDR3 consists of 14 residues. The V gene's germline CDR1 is KGHDR and CDR2 SFDVKD. The CDR3 loop reads CATSDTQRTYEQYF. Here the CDR3 DNA reads TGTGCCACCAGTGATACCCAGCGAACCTACGAGCAGTACTTC.

The genes are TRBV7-6 and TRBJ1-6; unclear D gene. There are 17 residues in the CDR3. V lost 2 bases and J 0 bases, leaving 11 bases between the germline ends. From germline, CDR1 is SGHVS and CDR2 FNYEAQ. The CDR3 protein is CASSLFGFGSYNSPLHF. The CDR3 DNA is TGTGCCAGCAGCTTATTCGGGTTTGGCTCCTATAATTCACCCCTCCACTTT.

In this sample, this clone turned up a few times. The gene calls are TRBV12-3 or TRBV12-4 and TRBJ1-4; unclear D gene. The CDR3 consists of 13 residues. V lost 6 bases and J 4 bases, leaving 9 bases between the germline ends. In nucleotides, the CDR3 is TGTGCCAGCAGCTCTCTGAGTAATGAAAAACTGTTTTTT. Amino acids: CASSSLSNEKLFF.

The V gene is TRBV7-9, the J gene TRBJ2-1, with D maybe TRBD1 (8 bases). CDR1 SEHNR and CDR2 FQNEAQ come from the germline V gene (reference sequence). With 3 bases removed from V and 6 bases from J, the gap between germline ends came to 15 bases. The CDR3 runs to 15 residues. The CDR3 reads CASSLRGTGGNEQFF. The CDR3 bases are TGTGCCAGCAGCTTGCGGGGGACAGGAGGCAATGAGCAGTTCTTC.

This rearrangement joins TRBV19 to TRBJ1-1, with a weak D call TRBD1 (5 bases). Germline lookup yields CDR1 LNHDA and CDR2 SQIVND (reference sequence). This CDR3 spans 16 amino acids. Trimming stripped 6 bases from V and 0 bases from J, with 17 bases between. This chain's CDR3 is CASSHQGGVMNTEAFF. The CDR3 coding sequence is TGTGCCAGTAGCCACCAGGGTGGCGTAATGAACACTGAAGCTTTCTTT.

This rearrangement joins TRBV19 to TRBJ1-3, with D hard to call. Germline V gene data show CDR1 as LNHDA and CDR2 as SQIVND (reference sequence). This CDR3 has 14 amino acids. Trimming removed 4 bases at V and 0 bases at J, with 7 bases between. In DNA, the CDR3 is TGTGCCAGTAGTAGCGGGAGCTCTGGAAACACCATATATTTT. It encodes CASSSGSSGNTIYF.